This entry lists 32 T cell receptor beta chains sequenced from one sample in a study of shared clonotypes between healthy human individuals. TCRdb's copy holds only in-frame clones and misses some; the assay was immunoSEQ multiplex PCR. The sample lists roughly 500,000 clones, 79% occurring once. The sample consisted of PBMCs. Receptor source: a woman in her 40s in good health. Some clones in this sample may be carry-over from other donors' samples.

With respect to this clone: Different DNA sequences within this sample yield the same CDR3. This chain uses TRBV10-3 with TRBJ2-2; unclear D gene. CDR3 length: 14 residues. Germline CDR1 reads ENHRY; CDR2 reads SYGVKD. V dropped 3 bases and J dropped 0 bases, with 5 bases sitting between them. CDR3 sequence reads: CAISDGSNTGELFF. The CDR3 bases are TGTGCCATCAGTGACGGCTCGAACACCGGGGAGCTGTTTTTT.

This chain uses TRBV15 with TRBJ1-1; no reliable D call. There are 11 residues in the CDR3. Germline-derived CDR1 and CDR2 are LNHNV and YYDKDF (reference sequence). Trimming took 0 bases from V and 7 from J, leaving 3 bases between them. The DNA of the CDR3 is TGTGCCACCAGCAGAGACCATGAAGCTTTCTTT. It yields the protein CATSRDHEAFF. The entire variable domain, with the rest obtained from reference TRBV15 and TRBJ1-1, is as follows: DAMVIQNPRYQVTQFGKPVTLSCSQTLNHNVMYWYQQKSSQAPKLLFHYYDKDFNNEADTPDNFQSRRPNTSFCFLDIRSPGLGDTAMYLCATSRDHEAFFGQGTRLTVV.

The gene calls are TRBV27 and TRBJ1-1, with 8 bases aligning to TRBD1. The CDR3 has 12 residues. Trimming cost V 5 bases and J 14 bases; bases outside gene matches: 10. Germline V gene sequence: CDR1 MNHEY, CDR2 SMNVEV (reference sequence). The CDR3 DNA reads TGTGCCAGCAGTAATAACGACAGGGGCTCGTTCTTT. As protein: CASSNNDRGSFF.

This sequence joins TRBV9 and TRBJ2-1, with D unresolved. With 9 bases removed from V and 6 bases from J, the gap between germline ends came to 10 bases. Germline CDR1 is SGDLS and CDR2 is YYNGEE. This CDR3 has 11 amino acids. The CDR3, as DNA: TGTGCCATCTTAGCCTCCAATGAGCAGTTCTTC. The encoded protein is CAILASNEQFF.

For this clone: At the DNA level, this CDR3 is encoded by other sequences in the same sample as well. The chain has TRBV18 and TRBJ2-2, with D possibly being TRBD2 (5 bases). There are 13 residues in the CDR3. The germline CDR1 and CDR2 sequences are KGHSH and LQKENI. The V end was cut by 3 bases, the J end by 3 bases, with 5 bases between. In DNA form, the CDR3 reads TGTGCCAGCTCACCGAGGGACACCGGGGAGCTGTTTTTT. Its protein product is CASSPRDTGELFF.

The chain has TRBV7-3 and TRBJ2-5, with TRBD2 identical over 10 bases. Germline assignment: CDR1 SGHTA and CDR2 FQGTGA. V shed 1 base, J shed 3 bases, and the junction held 5 bases outside the gene matches. The CDR3 loop spans 16 amino acids. CDR3 nucleotide sequence: TGTGCCAGCAGCTTAAGGAGCGGGAGGGGGGAAGAGACCCAGTACTTC. Its protein is CASSLRSGRGEETQYF.

This chain joins TRBV10-3 and TRBJ2-1; no clear D. Trimming cost V 1 base and J 0 bases, with 4 bases left between them. Germline values: CDR1 ENHRY, CDR2 SYGVKD. The CDR3 extends over 14 amino acids. The CDR3: CAISELGSYNEQFF. The CDR3 DNA reads as TGTGCCATCAGTGAGTTAGGCTCCTACAATGAGCAGTTCTTC.

The chain combines TRBV5-1 with TRBJ1-2; 7 nucleotides agree with TRBD1. Germline V gene data show CDR1 as SGHRS and CDR2 as YFSETQ. This CDR3 region has 19 residues. The trim removed 0 bases at V and 2 bases at J, leaving 16 bases unmatched. CDR3 DNA: TGCGCCAGCAGCTTGGGACATTTGGGGCGACAGGGCCCAAACTATGGCTACACCTTC. This gives the protein CASSLGHLGRQGPNYGYTF.

The chain links TRBV28 to TRBJ1-1; 11 nucleotides line up with TRBD1. Germline V CDR1 and CDR2: MDHEN, SYDVKM. Germline trimming cut 6 bases from V and 6 bases from J; bases unmatched to any gene: 9. This CDR3 contains 15 residues. The CDR3, as DNA: TGTGCCAGCAGCCCAGACGGACAGGGGGCCTCTGAAGCTTTCTTT. It encodes CASSPDGQGASEAFF. Combining the CDR3 with reference TRBV28 and TRBJ1-1 gives the whole variable domain DVKVTQSSRYLVKRTGEKVFLECVQDMDHENMFWYRQDPGLGLRLIYFSYDVKMKEKGDIPEGYSVSREKKERFSLILESASTNQTSMYLCASSPDGQGASEAFFGQGTRLTVV.

The chain recombines TRBV7-9 with TRBJ1-2; weak D call: TRBD1 (5 bases). CDR3 size: 13 residues. Trimming left V 0 bases short and J 3 bases short, with 5 bases between. The germline CDR1 and CDR2 sequences are SEHNR and FQNEAQ (reference sequence). The CDR3 coding sequence is TGTGCCAGCAGCTTAGCCAGGGACTATGGCTACACCTTC. It codes for CASSLARDYGYTF.

CDR3: CASSAGTGTGDTGELFF. CDR3 in DNA: TGTGCCAGCAGCGCAGGAACCGGGACAGGGGACACCGGGGAGCTGTTTTTT. The rearrangement uses TRBV28 and TRBJ2-2; 10 bases are shared with TRBD1. This CDR3 is built from 17 residues. After removal of 6 bases from V and 3 bases from J, the junction contained 10 bases not matched to a gene. Germline V lookup: CDR1 MDHEN, CDR2 SYDVKM.

This sequence joins TRBV4-2 and TRBJ2-1, with TRBD2 matching over 7 bases. The CDR3 spans 16 residues. Germline CDR1 and CDR2: LGHNA and YNFKEQ. V lost 7 bases to trimming and J lost 0 bases; unmatched junction nucleotides: 9. As DNA, the CDR3 is TGTGCCAGCATGAAACGGGGGGTAGGCTCCTACAATGAGCAGTTCTTC. Its protein is CASMKRGVGSYNEQFF.

The table lists this clone with a few counts. Other DNA sequences from this sample encode an identical CDR3 as well. The chain links TRBV30 to TRBJ2-1; D call uncertain. V dropped 1 base and J dropped 4 bases, with 8 bases sitting between them. The CDR3 has 13 residues. CDR1 GTSNPN and CDR2 SVGIG come from the germline V gene (reference sequence). The CDR3 DNA reads as TGTGCCTGGAGTGCCGGACCGTACAATGAGCAGTTCTTC. Residues: CAWSAGPYNEQFF.

The chain is built from TRBV6-6 and TRBJ2-1; 9 positions agree with TRBD2. Trimming took 7 bases from V and 2 from J; bases not matched to a gene: 6. Germline loops: CDR1 MNHNY, CDR2 SVGAGI (reference sequence). CDR3 size: 15 residues. DNA of the CDR3: TGTGCCAGCACATCTTTAGCGGGAGCCTACAATGAGCAGTTCTTC. It encodes CASTSLAGAYNEQFF.

The CDR3 DNA is TGTGCCAGCAGCTTAAGCAGATTGGCATACGAGCAGTACTTC. Protein: CASSLSRLAYEQYF. The chain joins TRBV7-8 to TRBJ2-7; D gene ambiguous. Germline V gene lookup returns CDR1 SGHVS and CDR2 FQNEAQ. The CDR3 has 14 residues. V lost 2 bases and J lost 4, with 12 bases in between.

Only one count was recorded for this clone. The rearrangement links TRBV18 to TRBJ1-1; a weak D match, TRBD1 (6 bases). CDR3 length: 15 amino acids. Germline CDR1 reads KGHSH; CDR2 reads LQKENI. V was pared by 0 bases and J by 4 bases, with 12 bases between. CDR3 DNA sequence: TGTGCCAGCTCACCACCACAGGGACGGCGCACTGAAGCTTTCTTT. Amino acid sequence: CASSPPQGRRTEAFF.

This clone was seen ten or more times. The chain's CDR3 is CASSPQQGASGYTF. The CDR3 nucleotides are TGTGCCAGCTCCCCCCAACAGGGGGCGTCGGGCTACACCTTC. J is TRBJ1-2 and V is TRBV18; the match to TRBD1 covers 9 bases. J was trimmed by 8 bases and V by 6 bases; bases with no gene match: 10. The CDR3 length is 14 residues. Germline lookup yields CDR1 KGHSH and CDR2 LQKENI. Full variable domain (outside the CDR3, taken from reference TRBV18 and TRBJ1-2): NAGVMQNPRHLVRRRGQEARLRCSPMKGHSHVYWYRQLPEEGLKFMVYLQKENIIDESGMPKERFSAEFPKEGPSILRIQQVVRGDSAAYFCASSPQQGASGYTFGSGTRLTVV.

The chain links TRBV30 to TRBJ2-5; D call uncertain. The CDR3 runs to 12 residues. Germline V gene sequence: CDR1 GTSNPN, CDR2 SVGIG (reference sequence). V lost 2 bases and J 2 bases, leaving 6 bases between the germline ends. The CDR3 sequence is CAWSRQQETQYF. The CDR3 DNA is TGTGCCTGGAGTCGTCAGCAAGAGACCCAGTACTTC.

The genes are TRBV5-1 and TRBJ2-5; D not certain. CDR1 is SGHRS, CDR2 YFSETQ, per germline. The CDR3 contains 15 residues. V was shortened by 4 bases and J by 0 bases, with 13 bases between the two germline ends. In DNA, the CDR3 is TGCGCCAGCAGCACCGCGCCGGGTAACCAAGAGACCCAGTACTTC. This encodes CASSTAPGNQETQYF.

This clone showed up many times. V gene TRBV27 combines with J gene TRBJ1-1; no firm D call. Germline values: CDR1 MNHEY, CDR2 SMNVEV (reference sequence). The CDR3 consists of 13 residues. Trimming cost V 2 bases and J 11 bases, with 15 bases left between them. The CDR3 DNA follows: TGTGCCAGCAGTTTAGGGCACGGATTGGTGGCTTTCTTT. This encodes CASSLGHGLVAFF.

The chain combines TRBV7-9 with TRBJ1-3, with 9 bases aligning to TRBD1. Germline V gene data show CDR1 as SEHNR and CDR2 as FQNEAQ (reference sequence). The length of the CDR3 is 16 residues. V trimming: 5 bases; J trimming: 2 bases; junction bases outside the gene matches: 7. Here the CDR3 reads CASSNRDRVAGNTIYF. The CDR3 DNA reads TGTGCCAGCAGCAACCGGGACAGGGTTGCTGGAAACACCATATATTTT. The variable domain in full, completed from reference TRBV7-9 and TRBJ1-3, reads DTGVSQNPRHKITKRGQNVTFRCDPISEHNRLYWYRQTLGQGPEFLTYFQNEAQLEKSRLLSDRFSAERPKGSFSTLEIQRTEQGDSAMYLCASSNRDRVAGNTIYFGEGSWLTVV.

The gene calls are TRBV5-4 and TRBJ2-3; 7 bases are a match to TRBD2. Trimming at V came to 4 bases and at J to 5 bases, leaving 13 bases not matched to a gene. Germline V gives CDR1 SGHNT, CDR2 YYREEE (reference sequence). The CDR3 consists of 16 residues. CDR3 region: CASSPILAREGDTQYF. The DNA of the CDR3 is TGTGCCAGCAGCCCCATCTTGGCCAGGGAGGGAGATACGCAGTATTTT.

CDR3 protein: CAWSGSLDRSYEQYF. The CDR3 DNA sequence: TGTGCCTGGAGTGGCTCACTAGATAGAAGCTACGAGCAGTACTTC. V and J are TRBV30 and TRBJ2-7, with D tentatively TRBD2 (5 bases). The V gene's germline CDR1 is GTSNPN and CDR2 SVGIG (reference sequence). CDR3 length: 15 residues. V lost 1 base to trimming and J lost 3 bases, with 16 bases between them.

The chain couples TRBV6-1 to TRBJ2-5, with unresolved D. The V end lost 2 bases, the J end lost 5 bases, and 12 bases lay between the germline ends. The germline V gene has CDR1 MNHNS and CDR2 SASEGT. The CDR3 is made up of 14 amino acids. CDR3: CASSEYSSWETQYF. CDR3 DNA: TGTGCCAGCAGTGAATATAGCTCATGGGAGACCCAGTACTTC.

Comment on this clone: Compared with germline, one end of the junction differs, possibly owing to a read error. The CDR3 nucleotides are TGTGCCGGCAGTGAACAGGGACAGGGGTGGTTCACTGAAGCTTTCTTT. Its protein is CAGSEQGQGWFTEAFF. This chain links TRBV6-1 with TRBJ1-1, with TRBD1 identical over 10 bases. Germline CDR1 MNHNS, CDR2 SASEGT. The CDR3 runs to 16 residues.

The genes are TRBV13 and TRBJ1-2; TRBD1 matches at 8 bases. The CDR3 has 14 residues. The V and J ends lost 0 bases and 8 bases, in that order; junction bases with no gene match: 5. CDR1 is PRHDT and CDR2 is FYEKMQ in the germline V gene (reference sequence). The CDR3: CASSLGDRVRGYTF. The CDR3 DNA sequence: TGTGCCAGCAGCTTAGGGGACAGGGTGAGGGGCTACACCTTC.

V gene TRBV7-6 combines with J gene TRBJ2-1, with 12 positions matching TRBD2. Germline CDR1 is SGHVS and CDR2 is FNYEAQ. V dropped 4 bases and J dropped 5; count of bases not matched to a gene: 6. The CDR3 is 16 residues long. CDR3 in amino acids: CASSSLLAGGDNEQFF. CDR3 bases: TGTGCCAGCAGCTCCCTACTAGCGGGAGGAGACAATGAGCAGTTCTTC.

This clone has only one observation. The chain joins TRBV5-1 to TRBJ1-1; TRBD1 might be the D (5 bases). Germline V CDR1 and CDR2: SGHRS, YFSETQ. The CDR3 is made up of 13 amino acids. V was shortened by 5 bases and J by 3 bases, with 11 bases between the two germline ends. The CDR3 sequence is CASRSGGDTEAFF. The DNA for the CDR3 is TGCGCCAGCAGATCTGGGGGGGACACTGAAGCTTTCTTT.

As concerns this clone: This CDR3 is also generated by other DNA sequences in the sample. This chain uses TRBV5-1 with TRBJ2-5; the match to TRBD2 covers 8 bases. After removal of 4 bases from V and 3 bases from J, the junction contained 5 bases not matched to a gene. Germline V gene sequence: CDR1 SGHRS, CDR2 YFSETQ. The CDR3 length is 14 residues. The CDR3 reads CASSPGGAEETQYF. For the CDR3, the DNA is TGCGCCAGCAGCCCCGGGGGGGCAGAAGAGACCCAGTACTTC.

In its sample, this clone was seen once. This sequence joins TRBV7-9 and TRBJ1-1; tentative D call: TRBD1 (5 bases). V lost 5 bases and J lost 1, with 17 bases in between. Germline loops: CDR1 SEHNR, CDR2 FQNEAQ (reference sequence). This CDR3 spans 16 amino acids. This CDR3 is CASSPLAGRANTEAFF. Here the CDR3 DNA reads TGTGCCAGCAGCCCGCTCGCGGGCAGGGCGAACACTGAAGCTTTCTTT.

This clone occurred a few times. The V gene is TRBV4-2, the J gene TRBJ1-5, with 7 bases lining up with TRBD1. The CDR3 is made up of 16 amino acids. Germline CDR1 is LGHNA and CDR2 is YNFKEQ. The V gene end was trimmed by 0 bases and the J gene end by 0 bases; junction bases not matched to a gene: 2. The CDR3 reads CASSQETGTSNQPQHF. The DNA for the CDR3 is TGTGCCAGCAGCCAAGAGACAGGGACTAGCAATCAGCCCCAGCATTTT.

This clone has at least ten counts. The chain joins TRBV5-1 to TRBJ2-5; perhaps TRBD1 as D (5 bases). CDR3 length: 16 amino acids. Per germline, CDR1 SGHRS and CDR2 YFSETQ. Between the trimmed V and J ends, which lost 0 bases and 5 bases, there was a span of 17 bases. DNA of the CDR3: TGCGCCAGCAGCTTGGCCAGGGTGTTGGGGCGGGAGACCCAGTACTTC. It yields the protein CASSLARVLGRETQYF.